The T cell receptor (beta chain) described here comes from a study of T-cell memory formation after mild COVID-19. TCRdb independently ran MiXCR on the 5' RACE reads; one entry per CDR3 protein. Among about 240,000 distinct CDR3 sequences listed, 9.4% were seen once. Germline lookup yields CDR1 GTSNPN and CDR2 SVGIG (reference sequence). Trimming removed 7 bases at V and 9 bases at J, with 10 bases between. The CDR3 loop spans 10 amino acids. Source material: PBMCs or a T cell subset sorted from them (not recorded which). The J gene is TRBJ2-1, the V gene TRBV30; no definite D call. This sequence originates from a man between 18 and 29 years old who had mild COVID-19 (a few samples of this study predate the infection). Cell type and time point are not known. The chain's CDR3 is CAFGYGEQFF. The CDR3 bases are TGTGCCTTCGGCTACGGTGAGCAGTTCTTC.